What follows are 14 T cell receptor beta chains derived from one specimen sequenced in a study of post-analysis software for immune sequencing data. Unique molecular identifiers had been added to the TCR beta cDNA libraries. TCRdb passed the PCR reads through MiXCR, listing each CDR3 protein once. The sample carries roughly 700,000 distinct CDR3 sequences, roughly 27% recorded once. Findings and caveats of the study: Patients showed TRBV5-6, TRBV5-1 and TRBV20-1 among a few TRBV segments more frequent than in controls.

Their antigens are not known. Sequenced input: blood. These receptors came from a girl aged 5-17 years with multiple sclerosis.

This clonotype has only a few counts. The V gene is TRBV5-8, the J gene TRBJ1-1; 7 positions agree with TRBD1. Per germline, CDR1 SGHTS and CDR2 YDEGEE. CDR3 length: 14 amino acids. J lost 4 bases, V lost 2 bases, and 5 bases had no gene match. The CDR3 nucleotides read TGTGCCAGCAGCTTACAGGGGTTGGCCACTGAAGCTTTCTTT. Its protein product is CASSLQGLATEAFF. The whole variable domain, remainder taken from reference TRBV5-8 and TRBJ1-1, is EAGVTQSPTHLIKTRGQQATLRCSPISGHTSVYWYQQALGLGLQFLLWYDEGEERNRGNFPPRFSGRQFPNYSSELNVNALELEDSALYLCASSLQGLATEAFFGQGTRLTVV.

As to this clonotype: A much larger clone sits a single nucleotide away, making a read error possible. In nucleotides, the CDR3 is TGTGCCAGCAGCCAAGATCCGGGGGGCCAGCCCCAGCATTTT. Encoded protein: CASSQDPGGQPQHF. The rearrangement links TRBV3-1 to TRBJ1-5, with D perhaps TRBD1 (6 bases). The germline V and J ends were trimmed by 0 bases and 7 bases, with 10 bases remaining between them. This CDR3 is 14 amino acids long. In germline, CDR1 is LGHDT, CDR2 YNNKEL (reference sequence).

J is TRBJ1-2 and V is TRBV28; D ambiguous. This CDR3 contains 14 residues. CDR1 MDHEN and CDR2 SYDVKM come from the germline V gene. V lost 5 bases and J 0 bases, leaving 10 bases between the germline ends. CDR3 DNA sequence: TGTGCCAGCAGTGCCGGCGGGGCTAACTATGGCTACACCTTC. It translates to CASSAGGANYGYTF.

This chain connects TRBV7-2 to TRBJ2-3; D not certain. The V end lost 1 base, the J end lost 6 bases, and 11 bases lay between the germline ends. The CDR3 totals 14 residues. CDR1 and CDR2 (germline): SGHTA, FQGNSA. The CDR3 DNA reads as TGTGCCAGCAGCTTAGGGGGTTGGCGGGATACGCAGTATTTT. This gives the protein CASSLGGWRDTQYF.

This chain connects TRBV6-5 to TRBJ1-6; 7 bases align to TRBD1. From germline, CDR1 is MNHEY and CDR2 SVGAGI. This CDR3 spans 15 amino acids. Trimming took 6 bases from V and 2 from J; bases not matched to a gene: 4. This CDR3 reads CASRPGTAYNSPLHF. In nucleotides, the CDR3 is TGTGCCAGCAGGCCCGGGACAGCCTATAATTCACCCCTCCACTTT.

The chain couples TRBV20-1 to TRBJ1-1; 8 bases agree with TRBD1. This CDR3 region has 15 residues. The V segment lost 6 bases and the J segment 3 bases; nucleotides outside the gene matches: 12. The V gene's germline CDR1 is DFQATT and CDR2 SNEGSKA (reference sequence). The CDR3 is CSARSGQGGDTEAFF. CDR3 nucleotide sequence: TGCAGTGCCCGATCTGGACAGGGTGGGGACACTGAAGCTTTCTTT.

This clonotype was observed a few times. The CDR3 loop reads CASSVQGSYEQYF. The CDR3 region has the DNA TGTGCCAGCAGTGTCCAGGGATCCTACGAGCAGTACTTC. This chain joins TRBV6-1 and TRBJ2-7; tentatively, D is TRBD1 (5 bases). Germline CDR1 and CDR2: MNHNS and SASEGT. The CDR3 spans 13 residues. Deletions cut 4 bases from V and 1 base from J, with 8 bases between.

This clonotype came up a few times. This chain connects TRBV5-1 to TRBJ2-1; D may match TRBD1 or TRBD2 (6 bases each). Trimming left V 4 bases short and J 10 bases short, with 18 bases between. The CDR3 is 14 amino acids. The V gene's germline CDR1 is SGHRS and CDR2 YFSETQ. The CDR3 spells CASSPEPTRGEQFF. The CDR3 coding sequence is TGCGCCAGCAGCCCCGAGCCGACTAGGGGGGAGCAGTTCTTC.

The chain joins TRBV7-6 to TRBJ2-5; TRBD1 matches at 7 bases. Germline assignment: CDR1 SGHVS and CDR2 FNYEAQ. J was trimmed by 1 base and V by 5 bases; bases with no gene match: 4. This CDR3 contains 14 residues. CDR3 coding DNA: TGTGCCAGCAGCCGACAGGGATCCCAAGAGACCCAGTACTTC. As protein: CASSRQGSQETQYF.

In this sample, this clonotype turned up a few times. This sequence joins TRBV4-3 and TRBJ1-2; 9 bases line up with TRBD1. There are 14 residues in the CDR3. V lost 4 bases, J lost 7 bases, and 7 bases stayed unmatched. CDR1 is LGHNA, CDR2 YSLEER, per germline. CDR3 residues: CASSLRDRAIGYTF. DNA of the CDR3: TGCGCCAGCAGCCTCCGGGACAGGGCTATTGGCTACACCTTC.

In its sample, this clonotype was seen many times. The gene calls are TRBV27 and TRBJ2-7; 7 bases align to TRBD1. Germline loops: CDR1 MNHEY, CDR2 SMNVEV (reference sequence). This CDR3 comprises 11 residues. With V trimmed by 7 bases and J by 5 bases, 2 bases remained unmatched. DNA of the CDR3: TGTGCCAGCACGACAGGGAACGAGCAGTACTTC. Amino acid sequence: CASTTGNEQYF.

This clonotype was observed a few times. The chain is built from TRBV29-1 and TRBJ2-1; 13 bases fit TRBD2. Germline CDR1 SQVTM, CDR2 ANQGSEA. This CDR3 spans 16 amino acids. After removal of 5 bases from V and 10 bases from J, the junction contained 14 bases not matched to a gene. CDR3 in amino acids: CSVINQLAGGPGEQFF. The CDR3, as DNA: TGCAGCGTTATAAACCAACTAGCGGGAGGGCCGGGGGAGCAGTTCTTC.

This chain joins TRBV20-1 and TRBJ2-2; D gene unclear. V lost 5 bases to trimming and J lost 0 bases, with 13 bases between them. CDR3 size: 15 residues. CDR1 and CDR2 (germline): DFQATT, SNEGSKA (reference sequence). CDR3 bases: TGCAGTGCTGCAGCCGAGCAGACGAACACCGGGGAGCTGTTTTTT. It translates to CSAAAEQTNTGELFF.

Concerning this clonotype: A much larger clone sits a single nucleotide away, making a read error possible. The chain couples TRBV11-2 to TRBJ2-3; the match to TRBD1 covers 7 bases. The CDR3 length is 14 residues. CDR1 is SGHAT and CDR2 is FQNNGV in the germline V gene. The V segment lost 5 bases and the J segment 3 bases; nucleotides outside the gene matches: 5. The CDR3 here is CASSADRVTDTQYF. DNA of the CDR3: TGTGCCAGCAGCGCAGACAGGGTTACAGATACGCAGTATTTT.